The source of this T cell receptor (beta chain) is a study of blood T cell repertoires in COVID-19. The CDR3 has 14 residues. Per germline, CDR1 SGHAT and CDR2 FQNNGV. J gave up 3 bases and V 5 bases, and 6 bases lay outside the gene matches. Sequenced by immunoSEQ multiplex PCR; TCRdb stores in-frame clones only, minus some. The profile covers 200,000 to 300,000 clones, with more than 85% appearing a single time and roughly 3.7% taken by the ten largest. This TCR was sampled from a woman in her 30s who had recovered from COVID-19. This rearrangement joins TRBV11-2 to TRBJ1-2, with TRBD1 matching over 7 bases. Sequenced input: PBMCs or T cells enriched from blood (not recorded which). The CDR3 region has the DNA TGTGCCAGCAGCCGAGACAGGGTTCACTATGGCTACACCTTC. It codes for CASSRDRVHYGYTF.